These 11 T cell receptor beta chains came from one sample sequenced in a study of shared T cell receptors in the human thymus. Here immunoSEQ multiplex PCR was the method, and the copy in TCRdb shows in-frame clones only, minus some. The sample shows about 610,000 clones, 88% of them seen only once. These same records also appear under a second study, on human thymus T cells.

Sequencing used thymocytes. The origin of the receptors is a boy younger than two with a congenital heart defect.

The J gene is TRBJ2-7, the V gene TRBV7-9; TRBD2 matches 7 bases. The V gene's germline CDR1 is SEHNR and CDR2 FQNEAQ (reference sequence). V lost 4 bases and J lost 3; bases outside the gene matches: 12. The length of the CDR3 is 16 residues. The CDR3 DNA reads as TGTGCCAGCAGCTACGCCGAGAGAGCGGGGCGCTACGAGCAGTACTTC. Translation: CASSYAERAGRYEQYF.

The chain recombines TRBV4-1 with TRBJ2-3; 10 nucleotides match TRBD2. The CDR3 spans 16 residues. Per germline, CDR1 MGHRA and CDR2 YSYEKL. V was clipped by 0 bases and J by 5 bases; unmatched bases: 5. The CDR3, as DNA: TGCGCCAGCAGCCAAGAGATAGCGGGAGGAGTAGATACGCAGTATTTT. It encodes CASSQEIAGGVDTQYF.

The chain employs TRBV28 and TRBJ2-1; TRBD2 matches 11 bases. V lost 10 bases to trimming and J lost 6 bases; unmatched junction nucleotides: 8. Germline CDR1 MDHEN, CDR2 SYDVKM. CDR3 length equals 14 residues. The CDR3 DNA is TGTGCCACCAGGAGACTAGCGGGATTCAATGAGCAGTTCTTC. Its translation is CATRRLAGFNEQFF.

CDR3 sequence: CASSSTGGGYNEQFF. For the CDR3, the DNA is TGCGCCAGCAGCTCTACAGGGGGAGGATACAATGAGCAGTTCTTC. This rearrangement joins TRBV5-1 to TRBJ2-1; TRBD1 aligns across 8 bases. CDR1 SGHRS and CDR2 YFSETQ come from the germline V gene. The CDR3 covers 15 residues. V shed 3 bases, J shed 4 bases, and the junction held 6 bases outside the gene matches.

V gene TRBV10-2 combines with J gene TRBJ1-1; maybe TRBD1 (6 bases). V was cut by 6 bases and J by 1 base, with 9 bases left in between. CDR1 and CDR2 from the germline V gene are WSHSY and SAAADI. CDR3 length: 13 residues. For the CDR3, the DNA is TGCGCCAGCAGGGGACACCCGAACACTGAAGCTTTCTTT. It is translated as CASRGHPNTEAFF.

The chain carries TRBV10-1 and TRBJ1-1; 7 bases align to TRBD1. Germline V lookup: CDR1 WNHNN, CDR2 SYGVQD (reference sequence). The CDR3 covers 14 residues. V lost 4 bases, J lost 1 base, and 3 bases stayed unmatched. The chain's CDR3 is CASSVRQGNTEAFF. CDR3 nucleotides: TGCGCCAGCAGTGTCCGACAGGGGAACACTGAAGCTTTCTTT.

J is TRBJ2-1 and V is TRBV29-1; 8 bases are a match to TRBD2. The germline V gene encodes CDR1 SQVTM and CDR2 ANQGSEA. V lost 7 bases to trimming and J lost 9 bases; unmatched junction nucleotides: 8. The CDR3 runs to 12 residues. The CDR3 loop reads CSAGRAGSEQFF. DNA of the CDR3: TGCAGCGCCGGGAGGGCCGGGAGTGAGCAGTTCTTC.

The chain employs TRBV27 and TRBJ2-7; D is unresolved. From germline, CDR1 is MNHEY and CDR2 SMNVEV (reference sequence). The CDR3 contains 13 residues. V was cut by 3 bases and J by 6 bases, with 12 bases left in between. CDR3 DNA sequence: TGTGCCAGCAGTTTGATTGTTACCAGCGAGCAGTACTTC. This codes for CASSLIVTSEQYF.

In this sample, this clone turned up once. The CDR3 nucleotides are TGTGCCAGCAGCTTACTAACAGATTACAATGAGCAGTTCTTC. Its protein is CASSLLTDYNEQFF. V usage is TRBV7-8 and J usage is TRBJ2-1, with no clear D. V was pared by 2 bases and J by 4 bases, with 9 bases between. The germline V gene has CDR1 SGHVS and CDR2 FQNEAQ. This CDR3 spans 14 amino acids.

The chain has TRBV25-1 and TRBJ2-1, with a weak D call TRBD2 (5 bases). Trimming pared 3 bases from V and 0 bases from J, leaving 9 bases between. CDR1 and CDR2 (germline): MGHDK, SYGVNS. The CDR3 totals 15 residues. The CDR3 reads CASSDERDSYNEQFF. Written as DNA, the CDR3 is TGTGCCAGCAGTGATGAGAGGGACTCCTACAATGAGCAGTTCTTC.

The chain carries TRBV5-1 and TRBJ2-5; 10 positions agree with TRBD1. Germline CDR1 reads SGHRS; CDR2 reads YFSETQ. The CDR3 covers 14 residues. V lost 4 bases to trimming and J lost 5 bases; unmatched junction nucleotides: 5. The CDR3 DNA sequence: TGCGCCAGCAGCCAGGGACAGGGGAAGGAGACCCAGTACTTC. This codes for CASSQGQGKETQYF.